The 10 T cell receptor beta chains below come from one sample, sequenced in a study of control samples from healthy donors and cancer patients. Sequenced by immunoSEQ multiplex PCR; TCRdb stores in-frame clones only, minus some. The sample has about 140,000 clones; roughly nine tenths are singletons. The sequenced sample was blood. These receptors came from a man aged 18 to 35 in good health.

The chain recombines TRBV30 with TRBJ2-3, with D tentatively TRBD1 (5 bases). Germline V gene sequence: CDR1 GTSNPN, CDR2 SVGIG (reference sequence). V gave up 5 bases and J gave up 0 bases, with 12 bases separating them. The CDR3 consists of 14 residues. For the CDR3, the DNA is TGTGCCTGGGAAGTAGGGGTTAGCACAGATACGCAGTATTTT. Amino acids: CAWEVGVSTDTQYF. The variable domain in full, with the rest retrieved from reference TRBV30 and TRBJ2-3, is SQTIHQWPATLVQPVGSPLSLECTVEGTSNPNLYWYRQAAGRGLQLLFYSVGIGQISSEVPQNLSASRPQDRQFILSSKKLLLSDSGFYLCAWEVGVSTDTQYFGPGTRLTVL.

The chain has TRBV9 and TRBJ1-3, with D possibly TRBD1 on 6 matching bases. The V gene lost 3 bases and the J gene lost 4 bases, with 14 bases spanning the gap. In germline, CDR1 is SGDLS, CDR2 YYNGEE. The CDR3 loop spans 15 amino acids. CDR3 DNA sequence: TGTGCCAGCAGCGACCCGGACAGCGCCGGAAACACCATATATTTT. Translated, it gives CASSDPDSAGNTIYF.

J is TRBJ1-3 and V is TRBV3-1 (or the pseudogene TRBV3-2); D possibly corresponds to TRBD1 (5 bases). The CDR3 is 14 amino acids. Trimming removed 1 base at V and 9 bases at J, with 13 bases between. The V gene's germline CDR1 is LGHDT and CDR2 YNNKEL (reference sequence). The CDR3: CASSQGGARGTIYF. The CDR3 region has the DNA TGTGCCAGCAGCCAAGGAGGTGCAAGGGGCACCATATATTTT.

The gene calls are TRBV11-2 and TRBJ2-5, with 8 bases identical to TRBD1. Trimming removed 1 base from V and 4 bases from J; junction bases left unmatched: 8. The CDR3 has 16 residues. Germline V CDR1 and CDR2: SGHAT, FQNNGV. The CDR3, as DNA: TGTGCCAGCAGCTTAGTAACAGGGGGAGTCGGAGAGACCCAGTACTTC. Its translation is CASSLVTGGVGETQYF.

The J gene is TRBJ2-2, the V gene TRBV7-2; D possibly corresponds to TRBD1 (5 bases). The CDR3 loop spans 15 amino acids. CDR1 SGHTA and CDR2 FQGNSA come from the germline V gene. V was shortened by 1 base and J by 4 bases, with 10 bases between the two germline ends. CDR3 residues: CASSLGQGGTGELFF. CDR3 sequence (DNA): TGTGCCAGCAGCTTAGGGCAGGGTGGCACCGGGGAGCTGTTTTTT.

The V gene is TRBV4-1, the J gene TRBJ2-7; D is unresolved. Trimming stripped 3 bases from V and 6 bases from J, with 15 bases between. Germline lookup yields CDR1 MGHRA and CDR2 YSYEKL. The CDR3 has 14 residues. CDR3 region: CASSHDVVNPEQYF. CDR3 in DNA: TGCGCCAGCAGCCACGACGTGGTGAACCCCGAGCAGTACTTC.

This clone has a single count. The chain has TRBV6-2 or TRBV6-3 and TRBJ2-7, with a tentative D call TRBD1 (5 bases). Germline CDR1 is MNHEY and CDR2 is SVGEGT. The V and J ends lost 4 bases and 6 bases respectively, with 22 bases between them. The CDR3 consists of 16 residues. The CDR3 nucleotides are TGTGCCAGCAGTTCCTTTAGGGGTTTGGATTTGGGCGAGCAGTACTTC. Translated: CASSSFRGLDLGEQYF.

For this clone: Other DNA sequences in this sample translate to the same CDR3. V gene TRBV3-1 (or the pseudogene TRBV3-2) combines with J gene TRBJ2-3; the match to TRBD2 covers 7 bases. The CDR3 consists of 14 residues. From germline, CDR1 is LGHDT and CDR2 YNNKEL (reference sequence). V was clipped by 4 bases and J by 6 bases; unmatched bases: 7. CDR3 residues: CASSLGLEGDTQYF. The CDR3 bases are TGTGCCAGCAGCCTCGGACTAGAAGGGGATACGCAGTATTTT.

The chain is built from TRBV5-1 and TRBJ1-3, with D uncertain. V lost 0 bases and J 1 base, leaving 11 bases between the germline ends. Germline-derived CDR1 and CDR2 are SGHRS and YFSETQ. The CDR3 spans 16 residues. The CDR3 DNA sequence: TGCGCCAGCAGCTTGGGAGGCGGAAGGTCTGGAAACACCATATATTTT. It yields the protein CASSLGGGRSGNTIYF.

The chain joins TRBV5-1 to TRBJ1-3, with D uncertain. CDR3 length: 14 amino acids. V was pared by 0 bases and J by 1 base, with 5 bases between. From germline, CDR1 is SGHRS and CDR2 YFSETQ. This CDR3 reads CASSLEGSGNTIYF. The CDR3, as DNA: TGCGCCAGCAGCTTGGAAGGGTCTGGAAACACCATATATTTT. Variable domain in full (rest from reference TRBV5-1 and TRBJ1-3): KAGVTQTPRYLIKTRGQQVTLSCSPISGHRSVSWYQQTPGQGLQFLFEYFSETQRNKGNFPGRFSGRQFSNSRSEMNVSTLELGDSALYLCASSLEGSGNTIYFGEGSWLTVV.